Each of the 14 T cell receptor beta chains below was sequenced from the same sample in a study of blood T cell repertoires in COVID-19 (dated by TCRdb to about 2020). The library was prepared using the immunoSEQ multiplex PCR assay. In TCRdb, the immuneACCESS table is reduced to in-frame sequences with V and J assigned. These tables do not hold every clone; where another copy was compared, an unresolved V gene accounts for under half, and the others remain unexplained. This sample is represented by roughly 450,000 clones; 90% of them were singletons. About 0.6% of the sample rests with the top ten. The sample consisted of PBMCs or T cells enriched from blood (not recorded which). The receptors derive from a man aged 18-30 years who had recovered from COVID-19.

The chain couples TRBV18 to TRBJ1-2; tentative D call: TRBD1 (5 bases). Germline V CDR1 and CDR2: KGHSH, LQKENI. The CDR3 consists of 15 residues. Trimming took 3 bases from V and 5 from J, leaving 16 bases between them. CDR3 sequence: CASSPGLTGDYGYTF. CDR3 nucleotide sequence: TGTGCCAGCTCACCGGGGTTAACAGGCGATTATGGCTACACCTTC.

The CDR3 loop reads CASSQDFPGLNTGELFF. The CDR3 nucleotides are TGCGCCAGCAGCCAAGATTTCCCGGGACTGAACACCGGGGAGCTGTTTTTT. V usage is TRBV4-1 and J usage is TRBJ2-2; weak D call: TRBD2 (6 bases). The length of the CDR3 is 17 residues. V was shortened by 0 bases and J by 1 base, with 12 bases between the two germline ends. Germline V gene sequence: CDR1 MGHRA, CDR2 YSYEKL.

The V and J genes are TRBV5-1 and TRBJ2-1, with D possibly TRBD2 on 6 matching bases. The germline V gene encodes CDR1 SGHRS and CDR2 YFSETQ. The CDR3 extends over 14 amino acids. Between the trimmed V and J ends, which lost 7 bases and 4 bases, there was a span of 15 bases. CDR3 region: CASHTRGRYNEQFF. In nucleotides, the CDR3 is TGCGCCAGCCATACACGGGGGAGATACAATGAGCAGTTCTTC. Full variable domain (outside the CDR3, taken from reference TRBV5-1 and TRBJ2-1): KAGVTQTPRYLIKTRGQQVTLSCSPISGHRSVSWYQQTPGQGLQFLFEYFSETQRNKGNFPGRFSGRQFSNSRSEMNVSTLELGDSALYLCASHTRGRYNEQFFGPGTRLTVL.

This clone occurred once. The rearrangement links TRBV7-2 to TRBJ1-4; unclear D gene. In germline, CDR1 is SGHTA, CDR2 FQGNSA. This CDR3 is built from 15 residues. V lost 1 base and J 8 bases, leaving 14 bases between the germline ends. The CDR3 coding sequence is TGTGCCAGCAGCTTAGTCCCGGGGTCATGGGAAAAACTGTTTTTT. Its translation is CASSLVPGSWEKLFF.

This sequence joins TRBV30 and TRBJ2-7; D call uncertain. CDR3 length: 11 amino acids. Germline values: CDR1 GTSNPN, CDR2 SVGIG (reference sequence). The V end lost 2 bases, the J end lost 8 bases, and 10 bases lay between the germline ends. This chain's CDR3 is CAWSRSFQQYF. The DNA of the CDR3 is TGTGCCTGGAGTAGGAGCTTCCAGCAGTACTTC.

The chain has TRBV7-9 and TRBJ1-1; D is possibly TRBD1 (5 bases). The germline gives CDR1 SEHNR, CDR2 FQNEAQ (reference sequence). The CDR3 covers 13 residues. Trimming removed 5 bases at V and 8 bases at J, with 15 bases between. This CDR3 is CASSPPGAGEAFF. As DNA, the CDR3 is TGTGCCAGCAGCCCACCTGGGGCTGGGGAAGCTTTCTTT.

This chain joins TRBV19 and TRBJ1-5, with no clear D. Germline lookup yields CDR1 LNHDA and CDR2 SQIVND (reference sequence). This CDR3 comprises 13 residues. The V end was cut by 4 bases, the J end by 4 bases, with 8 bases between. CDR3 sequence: CASSRAPNQPQHF. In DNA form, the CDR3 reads TGTGCCAGTAGTAGGGCGCCAAATCAGCCCCAGCATTTT.

In DNA, the CDR3 is TGTGCCAGCAGCCCACGGGACTACTCCTACAATGAGCAGTTCTTC. Its translation: CASSPRDYSYNEQFF. This rearrangement joins TRBV5-4 to TRBJ2-1; 7 nucleotides align to TRBD2. The CDR3 length is 15 residues. In germline, CDR1 is SGHNT, CDR2 YYREEE (reference sequence). V lost 4 bases to trimming and J lost 0 bases; unmatched junction nucleotides: 4. The entire variable domain, with the rest obtained from reference TRBV5-4 and TRBJ2-1, is as follows: ETGVTQSPTHLIKTRGQQVTLRCSSQSGHNTVSWYQQALGQGPQFIFQYYREEENGRGNFPPRFSGLQFPNYSSELNVNALELDDSALYLCASSPRDYSYNEQFFGPGTRLTVL.

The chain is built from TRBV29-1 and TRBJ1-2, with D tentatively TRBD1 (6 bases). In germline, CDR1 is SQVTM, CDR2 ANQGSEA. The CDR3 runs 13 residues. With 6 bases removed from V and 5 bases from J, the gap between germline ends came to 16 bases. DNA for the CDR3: TGCAGCGTAGCGACAGGACTTGCTTATGGCTACACCTTC. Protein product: CSVATGLAYGYTF.

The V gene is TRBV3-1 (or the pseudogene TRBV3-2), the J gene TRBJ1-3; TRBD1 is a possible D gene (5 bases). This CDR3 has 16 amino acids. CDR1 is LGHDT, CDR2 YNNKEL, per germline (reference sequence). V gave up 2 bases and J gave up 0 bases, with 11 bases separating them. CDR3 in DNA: TGTGCCAGCAGCCAAACCTGGGGGGGCTCTGGAAACACCATATATTTT. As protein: CASSQTWGGSGNTIYF.

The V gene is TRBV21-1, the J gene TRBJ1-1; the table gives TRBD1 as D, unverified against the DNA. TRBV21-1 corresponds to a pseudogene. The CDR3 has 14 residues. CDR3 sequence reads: CASSKTGSYTEAFF. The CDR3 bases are TGTGCCAGCAGCAAAACAGGGTCGTACACTGAAGCTTTCTTT.

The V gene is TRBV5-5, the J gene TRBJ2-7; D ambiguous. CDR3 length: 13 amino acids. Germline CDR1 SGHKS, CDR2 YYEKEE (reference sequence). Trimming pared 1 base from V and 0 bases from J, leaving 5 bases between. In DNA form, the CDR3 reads TGTGCCAGCAGCTTGACTTACTCCTACGAGCAGTACTTC. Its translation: CASSLTYSYEQYF. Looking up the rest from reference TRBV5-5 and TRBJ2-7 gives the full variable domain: DAGVTQSPTHLIKTRGQQVTLRCSPISGHKSVSWYQQVLGQGPQFIFQYYEKEERGRGNFPDRFSARQFPNYSSELNVNALLLGDSALYLCASSLTYSYEQYFGPGTRLTVT.

In DNA, the CDR3 is TGTGCCAGCAGCTTAGGGACTAGCGGGAATGGCTACGAGCAGTACTTC. Translated: CASSLGTSGNGYEQYF. The chain couples TRBV7-6 to TRBJ2-7; 12 bases map to TRBD2. V lost 1 base to trimming and J lost 3 bases; unmatched junction nucleotides: 4. This CDR3 has 16 residues. The germline V gene has CDR1 SGHVS and CDR2 FNYEAQ. Drawing the rest from reference TRBV7-6 and TRBJ2-7, the complete variable domain is GAGVSQSPRYKVTKRGQDVALRCDPISGHVSLYWYRQALGQGPEFLTYFNYEAQQDKSGLPNDRFSAERPEGSISTLTIQRTEQRDSAMYRCASSLGTSGNGYEQYFGPGTRLTVT.

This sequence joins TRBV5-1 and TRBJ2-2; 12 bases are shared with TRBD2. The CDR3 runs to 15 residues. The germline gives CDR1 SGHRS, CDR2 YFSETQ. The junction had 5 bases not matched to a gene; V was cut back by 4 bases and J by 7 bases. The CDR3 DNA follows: TGCGCCAGCAGCCCGCTAGCGGGAGGGAACGGGGAGCTGTTTTTT. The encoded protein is CASSPLAGGNGELFF.